Below, 7 T cell receptor beta chains from the same sample are listed, as sequenced in a study of cytomegalovirus exposure and HLA in healthy donors. PCR used 60 Vbeta primers and 13 Jbeta primers. The repertoire was sequenced with immunoSEQ multiplex PCR; TCRdb's copy has only in-frame clones and lacks some. The sample carries 100,000 to 120,000 clones, over 60% recorded once. Sequencing input: PBMCs. The receptor set was obtained from a woman aged 60-70 years in good health and CMV-seropositive.

In its sample, this clone was seen a few times. The J gene is TRBJ1-4, the V gene TRBV29-1; TRBD1 is a possible D gene (6 bases). Per the germline V gene, CDR1 is SQVTM and CDR2 is ANQGSEA. This CDR3 region has 13 residues. The germline V and J ends were trimmed by 4 bases and 6 bases, with 12 bases remaining between them. CDR3 in amino acids: CSVGGGEDEKLFF. The DNA for the CDR3 is TGCAGCGTTGGAGGGGGAGAAGATGAAAAACTGTTTTTT.

This chain links TRBV2 with TRBJ2-7; D possibly corresponds to TRBD1 (6 bases). Trimming took 10 bases from V and 0 from J, leaving 13 bases between them. Germline V gene sequence: CDR1 SNHLY, CDR2 FYNNEI. This CDR3 is built from 13 residues. Written as DNA, the CDR3 is TGTGCCACCTACAGGGAAAACTCCTACGAGCAGTACTTC. Translated, it gives CATYRENSYEQYF.

The chain carries TRBV5-4 and TRBJ2-1; 11 bases map to TRBD2. V gave up 0 bases and J gave up 7 bases; unmatched junction bases: 12. The CDR3 runs 18 residues. Germline CDR1 SGHNT, CDR2 YYREEE (reference sequence). In nucleotides, the CDR3 is TGTGCCAGCAGCTTGGATAGTCTAGCGGGAGGAGTAAGTAATGAGCAGTTCTTC. Translated: CASSLDSLAGGVSNEQFF.

The V gene is TRBV25-1, the J gene TRBJ1-1, with D perhaps matching TRBD1 (6 bases). The CDR3 covers 14 residues. V was cut by 7 bases and J by 5 bases, with 17 bases left in between. Per the germline V gene, CDR1 is MGHDK and CDR2 is SYGVNS. This chain's CDR3 is CASMDSRDDTEAFF. The CDR3 DNA follows: TGTGCCAGCATGGACAGCAGAGATGATACTGAAGCTTTCTTT.

The rearrangement uses TRBV4-1 and TRBJ1-1, with D possibly TRBD1 on 6 matching bases. Germline V gene data show CDR1 as MGHRA and CDR2 as YSYEKL. With 2 bases removed from V and 4 bases from J, the gap between germline ends came to 17 bases. This CDR3 comprises 16 residues. The CDR3 bases are TGCGCCAGCAGCCAAAAGGGGGAGGGACGCTCCACTGAAGCTTTCTTT. Protein sequence: CASSQKGEGRSTEAFF.

The chain combines TRBV28 with TRBJ1-2; 7 nucleotides match TRBD1. The CDR3 is 13 amino acids. Germline lookup yields CDR1 MDHEN and CDR2 SYDVKM. Trimming at V came to 6 bases and at J to 4 bases, leaving 5 bases not matched to a gene. CDR3 nucleotide sequence: TGTGCCAGCAGCCCAACAGGGGTCTATGGCTACACCTTC. It translates to CASSPTGVYGYTF.

CDR3 sequence reads: CASSFSGSTDTQYF. The CDR3 nucleotides read TGTGCCAGCAGCTTCAGCGGGAGTACAGATACGCAGTATTTT. This sequence joins TRBV7-9 and TRBJ2-3; 8 bases fit TRBD2. Germline CDR1 SEHNR, CDR2 FQNEAQ (reference sequence). The CDR3 extends over 14 amino acids. Losses at the gene ends were 3 bases for V and 3 bases for J; bases not matched to a gene: 2.